This TCR beta chain appears in the sequencing data of a study of graft-versus-host responses after intestinal transplantation. Libraries were prepared by immunoSEQ multiplex PCR; TCRdb keeps only in-frame clonotypes and omits some of them. Among roughly 120,000 clones listed, 85% to 95% were seen once. A note on this clone: The antigen is not known.

General observations from the study: Allografts from individuals with graft-donor T cell macrochimerism displayed high graft-versus-host to host-versus-graft clonal ratios.

V lost 5 bases and J 0 bases, leaving 11 bases between the germline ends. Germline CDR1 reads LNHDA; CDR2 reads SQIVND (reference sequence). CDR3 length equals 14 residues. The source of this sequence is a human donor who was the organ donor for an intestinal transplant. This specimen consisted of unstimulated CD8+ T cells sorted from spleen or lymph node cells, obtained before transplant. The rearrangement joins TRBV19 to TRBJ2-7; D is perhaps TRBD2 (6 bases). CDR3 DNA: TGTGCCAGTAGTCCGCGGGGCAACTCCTACGAGCAGTACTTC. It encodes CASSPRGNSYEQYF.